These 6 T cell receptor beta chains share one sample of origin, sequenced in a study of molecular identifiers for immune sequencing clone quantification. TCRdb itself ran the PCR reads through MiXCR, one entry per CDR3 protein. The table includes about 320,000 distinct CDR3 sequences, roughly a fifth detected once. The sequenced sample was naive CD8+ T cells from blood, with Jurkat cell RNA spiked in. Subset of the sample: FACS-sorted CD8+CD4-CCR7+CD45RA+ naive T cells. All receptors come from a human donor in good health. Some libraries in this study had Jurkat cell RNA spiked in.

V is TRBV30 and J is TRBJ1-5; D is unresolved. V lost 1 base and J 2 bases, leaving 12 bases between the germline ends. The V gene's germline CDR1 is GTSNPN and CDR2 SVGIG (reference sequence). This CDR3 comprises 15 residues. DNA of the CDR3: TGTGCCTGGAGTGGAGCATATAAGGGCAATCAGCCCCAGCATTTT. Translation: CAWSGAYKGNQPQHF.

For this clonotype: A much larger clone lies one base from this, so it may be a read error. J is TRBJ2-7 and V is TRBV19; D remains ambiguous. V was cut by 10 bases and J by 2 bases, with 9 bases left in between. The CDR3 runs to 11 residues. Germline V CDR1 and CDR2: LNHDA, SQIVND (reference sequence). CDR3 bases: TGTGCCACCTCCCGGACCTACGAGCAGTACTTC. Its protein is CATSRTYEQYF.

This clonotype occurred a few times. This sequence joins TRBV30 and TRBJ1-4; no clear D gene. The germline gives CDR1 GTSNPN, CDR2 SVGIG (reference sequence). Trimming shortened V by 2 bases and J by 6 bases, and 13 bases separated the two germline ends. CDR3 length: 14 residues. The CDR3 sequence is CAWSKDGEDEKLFF. For the CDR3, the DNA is TGTGCCTGGAGTAAGGACGGGGAAGATGAAAAACTGTTTTTT.

CDR3 in amino acids: CASSERGLAGSGSDTQYF. CDR3 nucleotides: TGTGCCAGCAGTGAAAGGGGACTAGCGGGATCGGGCTCAGATACGCAGTATTTT. V is TRBV28 and J is TRBJ2-3; 13 bases line up with TRBD2. Germline-derived CDR1 and CDR2 are MDHEN and SYDVKM. V trimming: 5 bases; J trimming: 4 bases; junction bases outside the gene matches: 12. CDR3 length: 18 residues.

As to this clonotype: The missing conserved phenylalanine or tryptophan at the end of this CDR3 makes a read error likely. V gene TRBV20-1 combines with J gene TRBJ2-3, with TRBD2 identical over 11 bases. CDR3 length: 15 amino acids. Germline CDR1 and CDR2: DFQATT and SNEGSKA (reference sequence). With 5 bases clipped from V and 6 bases from J, the junction kept 10 bases outside the gene matches. CDR3 nucleotides: TGCAGTGCTCCCTATACTAGCGGGAGCGTCGATACGCAGTATCTT. Protein product: CSAPYTSGSVDTQYL.

This clonotype occurred a few times. The V call is TRBV12-3 or TRBV12-4, the J call TRBJ2-6; 10 nucleotides align to TRBD1. J was trimmed by 0 bases and V by 3 bases; bases with no gene match: 11. CDR3 length: 20 residues. For the CDR3, the DNA is TGTGCCAGCAGTTTTAGGTTCCCGGGACAGGGGATCTCTGGGGCCAACGTCCTGACTTTC. Its translation is CASSFRFPGQGISGANVLTF.